Shown below are 14 T cell receptor beta chains from a single sample sequenced in a study of radiotherapy plus CTLA-4 blockade in lung cancer. Using immunoSEQ multiplex PCR, the repertoire was profiled, and TCRdb retains in-frame clones only, with some absent. The table includes fewer than 140,000 clones, over 65% detected once. This specimen consisted of peripheral blood, obtained from a patient treated with radiotherapy plus ipilimumab. Receptors originate from a human donor with non-small cell lung cancer that progressed on radiotherapy plus ipilimumab. Some clones in this sample may be carry-over from other donors' samples.

This chain joins TRBV4-2 and TRBJ1-2; D gene unclear. Germline assignment: CDR1 LGHNA and CDR2 YNFKEQ. The CDR3 has 14 residues. The V gene lost 0 bases and the J gene lost 1 base, with 6 bases spanning the gap. The CDR3 spells CASSQERGNYGYTF. The CDR3 nucleotides read TGTGCCAGCAGCCAAGAACGGGGTAACTATGGCTACACCTTC.

The chain employs TRBV7-9 and TRBJ2-3; D is uncertain. The CDR3 extends over 12 amino acids. V gave up 4 bases and J gave up 4 bases, with 6 bases separating them. The germline gives CDR1 SEHNR, CDR2 FQNEAQ (reference sequence). CDR3 DNA sequence: TGTGCCAGCAGCTCCGAGGCAGATACGCAGTATTTT. Translated: CASSSEADTQYF.

V and J are TRBV11-2 and TRBJ1-3; TRBD1 matches 7 bases. The CDR3 sequence is 15 residues long. V trimming: 5 bases; J trimming: 2 bases; junction bases outside the gene matches: 6. Germline V CDR1 and CDR2: SGHAT, FQNNGV. The CDR3 DNA sequence: TGTGCCAGCAGCACTCGGCAGGGGGCTGGAAACACCATATATTTT. Its protein is CASSTRQGAGNTIYF. The complete variable domain, with remaining parts taken from reference TRBV11-2 and TRBJ1-3, reads EAGVAQSPRYKIIEKRQSVAFWCNPISGHATLYWYQQILGQGPKLLIQFQNNGVVDDSQLPKDRFSAERLKGVDSTLKIQPAKLEDSAVYLCASSTRQGAGNTIYFGEGSWLTVV.

The gene calls are TRBV9 and TRBJ2-7; TRBD1 matches 7 bases. V lost 5 bases, J lost 2 bases, and 13 bases stayed unmatched. This CDR3 is built from 16 residues. Germline V CDR1 and CDR2: SGDLS, YYNGEE. Here the CDR3 reads CASSRGLKDRTYEQYF. CDR3 nucleotide sequence: TGTGCCAGCAGTCGAGGGCTTAAGGACAGGACCTACGAGCAGTACTTC.

The chain has TRBV7-3 and TRBJ2-7; TRBD1 aligns across 10 bases. Germline loops: CDR1 SGHTA, CDR2 FQGTGA. The length of the CDR3 is 13 residues. V lost 4 bases and J lost 6; bases outside the gene matches: 3. The CDR3 here is CASSSDRGLEQYF. The CDR3, as DNA: TGTGCCAGCAGCTCTGACAGGGGGCTCGAGCAGTACTTC.

This chain links TRBV18 with TRBJ1-1; TRBD1 might be the D (6 bases). The CDR3 covers 14 residues. Germline V gene lookup returns CDR1 KGHSH and CDR2 LQKENI. V lost 3 bases, J lost 7 bases, and 15 bases lay in between. The CDR3 sequence: CASSPQRTVFEAFF. CDR3 sequence (DNA): TGTGCCAGCTCACCGCAACGGACAGTTTTTGAAGCTTTCTTT.

The chain links TRBV4-3 to TRBJ2-5; either TRBD1 or TRBD2 may supply D (5 bases each). The CDR3 consists of 16 residues. Trimming took 0 bases from V and 5 from J, leaving 16 bases between them. Germline-derived CDR1 and CDR2 are LGHNA and YSLEER. Written as DNA, the CDR3 is TGCGCCAGCAGCCAAGAGTTCCGGGGCGGCGGTGAGACCCAGTACTTC. This codes for CASSQEFRGGGETQYF.

In DNA, the CDR3 is TGTGCCTGGAGTGTTCAGGGTGTGGATACGCAGTATTTT. This sequence encodes CAWSVQGVDTQYF. The V and J genes are TRBV30 and TRBJ2-3, with D possibly TRBD1 on 5 matching bases. V lost 0 bases and J lost 6, with 10 bases in between. This CDR3 has 13 amino acids. Germline CDR1 and CDR2: GTSNPN and SVGIG (reference sequence).

The chain links TRBV28 to TRBJ1-2; D not certain. The V gene's germline CDR1 is MDHEN and CDR2 SYDVKM. V lost 3 bases to trimming and J lost 5 bases, with 7 bases between them. This CDR3 has 12 residues. DNA for the CDR3: TGTGCCAGCAGTTTGGGTGATTATGGCTACACCTTC. It encodes CASSLGDYGYTF.

Only one count was recorded for this clone. The V gene is TRBV7-2, the J gene TRBJ1-1; 8 nucleotides align to TRBD1. The germline CDR1 and CDR2 sequences are SGHTA and FQGNSA. CDR3 length equals 15 residues. J was trimmed by 1 base and V by 0 bases; bases with no gene match: 1. Written as DNA, the CDR3 is TGTGCCAGCAGCTTAGCGGGGACAGGGAACACTGAAGCTTTCTTT. Translating gives CASSLAGTGNTEAFF.

In its sample, this clone was seen once. Germline and junction disagree at one end, which may indicate a read error. Other DNA variants within this sample encode the same CDR3. This rearrangement joins TRBV25-1 to TRBJ1-2; D is uncertain. CDR3 length equals 17 residues. CDR1 and CDR2 (germline): MGHDK, SYGVNS. CDR3 bases: TGTGCCAGCAGTAGATATGGAGGTAATGGCCCGGGCTATGGTTACACCTTC. Translated: CASSRYGGNGPGYGYTF.

This clone appeared a single time. The chain carries TRBV19 and TRBJ2-2; maybe TRBD2 (5 bases). Looked up from germline, CDR1 is LNHDA and CDR2 is SQIVND (reference sequence). The CDR3 covers 16 residues. V was cut by 5 bases and J by 5 bases, with 18 bases left in between. In DNA form, the CDR3 reads TGTGCCAGTAGTGAACCGGGCGTCGGGGTGACCGGGGAGCTGTTTTTT. This codes for CASSEPGVGVTGELFF.

The V and J genes are TRBV5-1 and TRBJ2-1; TRBD2 matches 8 bases. V was clipped by 3 bases and J by 0 bases; unmatched bases: 8. Looked up from germline, CDR1 is SGHRS and CDR2 is YFSETQ. The CDR3 is 17 residues long. The CDR3 bases are TGCGCCAGCAGCTCCTTAGCGGGGATGAGCTCCTACAATGAGCAGTTCTTC. Amino acid sequence: CASSSLAGMSSYNEQFF.

CDR3: CASSLGHREGPSTDTQYF. CDR3 bases: TGTGCCAGCAGCTTGGGGCACAGGGAGGGCCCAAGCACAGATACGCAGTATTTT. V is TRBV11-3 and J is TRBJ2-3; D may be TRBD2 (7 bases). Germline V gene data show CDR1 as SGHNT and CDR2 as YENEEA. The germline V and J ends were trimmed by 3 bases and 0 bases, with 19 bases remaining between them. The length of the CDR3 is 18 residues.